These 32 T cell receptor beta chains came from one sample sequenced in a study of blood T cell repertoires in COVID-19. The data were produced by immunoSEQ multiplex PCR, yet TCRdb's version contains in-frame clones alone and is incomplete. This repertoire shows about 11,000 clones, 65% to 90% found once; its top ten account for about 7.8%. The sequenced sample consisted of peripheral blood. The receptors shown here come from a man aged 70 or older with active COVID-19.

In DNA form, the CDR3 reads TGTGCCACCGTGCCCCCAGGGTCCCCAAACATTCAGTACTTC. It specifies CATVPPGSPNIQYF. The rearrangement uses TRBV28 and TRBJ2-4; D may be TRBD1 (5 bases). V was shortened by 10 bases and J by 6 bases, with 19 bases between the two germline ends. The germline V gene encodes CDR1 MDHEN and CDR2 SYDVKM. This CDR3 region has 14 residues.

J is TRBJ1-5 and V is TRBV4-2; D is unclear. V lost 1 base, J lost 2 bases, and 3 bases lay in between. Germline lookup yields CDR1 LGHNA and CDR2 YNFKEQ. This CDR3 contains 13 residues. The DNA for the CDR3 is TGTGCCAGCAGCCAAGCTGGCAATCAGCCCCAGCATTTT. Translating it yields CASSQAGNQPQHF.

The V gene is TRBV7-8, the J gene TRBJ1-6, with 12 bases aligning to TRBD1. The germline CDR1 and CDR2 sequences are SGHVS and FQNEAQ. Germline trimming cut 2 bases from V and 5 bases from J; bases unmatched to any gene: 13. The CDR3 runs to 20 residues. In DNA, the CDR3 is TGTGCCAGCAGCTTATTGGGGACAGGGGGCCCGATGTCTCATAATTCACCCCTCCACTTT. Amino acid sequence: CASSLLGTGGPMSHNSPLHF.

The chain has TRBV5-6 and TRBJ1-2; 7 bases are shared with TRBD1. V shed 3 bases, J shed 8 bases, and the junction held 7 bases outside the gene matches. The CDR3 extends over 13 amino acids. Per germline, CDR1 SGHDT and CDR2 YYEEEE. The CDR3 reads CASSSRGGMGYTF. DNA of the CDR3: TGTGCCAGCAGCTCCCGAGGGGGCATGGGCTACACCTTC. Variable domain in full (rest from reference TRBV5-6 and TRBJ1-2): DAGVTQSPTHLIKTRGQQVTLRCSPKSGHDTVSWYQQALGQGPQFIFQYYEEEERQRGNFPDRFSGHQFPNYSSELNVNALLLGDSALYLCASSSRGGMGYTFGSGTRLTVV.

The chain uses TRBV7-6 and TRBJ2-1; TRBD2 agrees at 10 bases. The CDR3 sequence is 16 residues long. V lost 7 bases to trimming and J lost 2 bases; unmatched junction nucleotides: 8. Germline V lookup: CDR1 SGHVS, CDR2 FNYEAQ. CDR3 sequence reads: CASTQGSGGAYNEQFF. For the CDR3, the DNA is TGTGCCAGCACCCAAGGCAGCGGGGGGGCCTACAATGAGCAGTTCTTC.

The table lists this clone with a few counts. The chain links TRBV7-2 to TRBJ1-1, with D unresolved. The CDR3 runs to 15 residues. With 5 bases removed from V and 1 base from J, the gap between germline ends came to 14 bases. Germline loops: CDR1 SGHTA, CDR2 FQGNSA. CDR3 bases: TGTGCCAGCAGCGCCAGCGGTAGGCAGAACACTGAAGCTTTCTTT. It is translated as CASSASGRQNTEAFF.

This rearrangement joins TRBV9 to TRBJ2-7, with no clear D. The CDR3 loop spans 14 amino acids. V was cut by 0 bases and J by 0 bases, with 7 bases left in between. CDR1 is SGDLS and CDR2 is YYNGEE in the germline V gene. CDR3 in DNA: TGTGCCAGCAGCGTAGGGCCAGACTCCTACGAGCAGTACTTC. Residues: CASSVGPDSYEQYF.

On this clone itself: One end of the junction does not line up with germline, which may come from a read error. The chain carries TRBV5-3 and TRBJ2-5; 9 bases match TRBD2. TRBV5-3 carries the ORF label, with uncertain function. The CDR3 totals 18 residues. DNA of the CDR3: TGCCCCAGACGCGGAGGGGCCTCGCGGGGGGGCGGCCAAGAGACCCAGTACTTC. Translated, it gives CPRRGGASRGGGQETQYF.

The chain is built from TRBV10-3 and TRBJ2-3; no clear D. Trimming removed 6 bases from V and 3 bases from J, with 19 bases in between. The CDR3 length is 16 residues. The germline V gene encodes CDR1 ENHRY and CDR2 SYGVKD. The CDR3 coding sequence is TGTGCCATCAGCGATGGGCTGGTGGGCATTACAGATACGCAGTATTTT. It is translated as CAISDGLVGITDTQYF.

The chain couples TRBV5-1 to TRBJ2-3; 8 nucleotides match TRBD1. This CDR3 has 14 residues. Germline V gives CDR1 SGHRS, CDR2 YFSETQ. V gave up 5 bases and J gave up 0 bases; unmatched junction bases: 2. The CDR3 region has the DNA TGCGCCAGCAGGGGACAGGCGAGCACAGATACGCAGTATTTT. This codes for CASRGQASTDTQYF.

J is TRBJ1-2 and V is TRBV6-6; tentative D call: TRBD1 (6 bases). Germline V CDR1 and CDR2: MNHNY, SVGAGI (reference sequence). The CDR3 totals 16 residues. V gave up 2 bases and J gave up 7 bases, with 20 bases separating them. CDR3 sequence: CASSYNMRQGRGGYTF. CDR3 coding DNA: TGTGCCAGCAGTTACAATATGCGGCAGGGGCGCGGTGGCTACACCTTC.

In DNA, the CDR3 is TGTGCCAGCAGCCAAGACCAGCGGGGGCGATTCTACAATGAGCAGTTCTTC. Translating gives CASSQDQRGRFYNEQFF. The chain combines TRBV14 with TRBJ2-1; 8 bases fit TRBD2. Trimming took 0 bases from V and 3 from J; bases not matched to a gene: 7. Germline V gives CDR1 SGHDN, CDR2 FVKESK. The CDR3 length is 17 residues.

The chain has TRBV27 and TRBJ2-5; the D gene is possibly TRBD1 (6 bases). With 5 bases removed from V and 5 bases from J, the gap between germline ends came to 18 bases. Germline V gene lookup returns CDR1 MNHEY and CDR2 SMNVEV (reference sequence). The CDR3 sequence is 15 residues long. The CDR3 DNA is TGTGCCAGCAGTCCCTCGTGGGCAGGGGCCGAGACCCAGTACTTC. Translating it yields CASSPSWAGAETQYF.

This chain links TRBV7-8 with TRBJ1-5, with 8 bases identical to TRBD1. The germline CDR1 and CDR2 sequences are SGHVS and FQNEAQ. There are 13 residues in the CDR3. Germline trimming cut 2 bases from V and 7 bases from J; bases unmatched to any gene: 1. In DNA form, the CDR3 reads TGTGCCAGCAGCTTACAGGGGGCGCAGCCCCAGCATTTT. Its translation is CASSLQGAQPQHF.

The V call is TRBV4-1, the J call TRBJ2-5; no clear D. The germline gives CDR1 MGHRA, CDR2 YSYEKL. V was clipped by 0 bases and J by 5 bases, with 16 bases between them. CDR3 size: 16 residues. This CDR3 reads CASSQEPRLPPETQYF. For the CDR3, the DNA is TGCGCCAGCAGCCAAGAGCCCCGACTCCCCCCTGAGACCCAGTACTTC.

This chain links TRBV5-4 with TRBJ2-2; 7 bases are a match to TRBD1. Looked up from germline, CDR1 is SGHNT and CDR2 is YYREEE (reference sequence). The J segment lost 13 bases and the V segment lost 3 bases, leaving 9 bases of the junction unmatched. CDR3 length: 13 residues. CDR3 DNA: TGTGCCAGCAGCTCCGGGACAGACGGTGGGCTGTTTTTT. Translated: CASSSGTDGGLFF.

This clone appeared a few times. CDR3 protein: CASSSNRDTEAFF. CDR3 bases: TGTGCCAGCAGCTCAAACAGGGACACTGAAGCTTTCTTT. The chain combines TRBV11-2 with TRBJ1-1; the D gene is possibly TRBD1 (6 bases). Germline V gene lookup returns CDR1 SGHAT and CDR2 FQNNGV. This CDR3 has 13 residues. The V gene lost 4 bases and the J gene lost 3 bases, with 9 bases spanning the gap.

This clone was recorded only once. This sequence joins TRBV28 and TRBJ1-2; D is unclear. The CDR3 runs 13 residues. Between the trimmed V and J ends, which lost 8 bases and 7 bases, there was a span of 17 bases. From germline, CDR1 is MDHEN and CDR2 SYDVKM. CDR3 in amino acids: CASAPRRDGGYTF. In DNA form, the CDR3 reads TGTGCCAGCGCACCACGGCGGGATGGTGGCTACACCTTC.

The J gene is TRBJ1-1, the V gene TRBV29-1, with a tentative D call TRBD1 (5 bases). Germline V gives CDR1 SQVTM, CDR2 ANQGSEA. V lost 4 bases and J lost 0, with 15 bases in between. This CDR3 is 15 amino acids long. In DNA form, the CDR3 reads TGCAGCGTTGGTCGGGGGGGTGTGATGAACACTGAAGCTTTCTTT. Protein product: CSVGRGGVMNTEAFF.

The chain couples TRBV11-2 to TRBJ2-5; a weak D match, TRBD2 (7 bases). CDR3 length: 16 amino acids. Germline values: CDR1 SGHAT, CDR2 FQNNGV. V lost 5 bases, J lost 2 bases, and 18 bases lay in between. This CDR3 is CASSQVKGGPQETQYF. The CDR3 bases are TGTGCCAGCAGCCAGGTTAAGGGGGGGCCGCAAGAGACCCAGTACTTC.

This clone is a singleton in its sample. The chain couples TRBV28 to TRBJ2-6; D call uncertain. Germline V lookup: CDR1 MDHEN, CDR2 SYDVKM. This CDR3 has 14 residues. V dropped 6 bases and J dropped 3 bases, with 9 bases sitting between them. The CDR3 nucleotides are TGTGCCAGCAGGCCTGCCGGTGGGGCCAACGTCCTGACTTTC. This codes for CASRPAGGANVLTF.

The J gene is TRBJ2-1, the V gene TRBV3-1 (or the pseudogene TRBV3-2); 9 bases line up with TRBD2. The length of the CDR3 is 15 residues. The germline gives CDR1 LGHDT, CDR2 YNNKEL (reference sequence). The V and J ends lost 3 bases and 4 bases, in that order; junction bases with no gene match: 4. The chain's CDR3 is CASSQEAGGYNEQFF. CDR3 DNA sequence: TGTGCCAGCAGCCAGGAGGCGGGGGGGTACAATGAGCAGTTCTTC.

The rearrangement links TRBV6-6 to TRBJ2-6; D might be TRBD2 (5 bases). Germline-derived CDR1 and CDR2 are MNHNY and SVGAGI (reference sequence). The length of the CDR3 is 15 residues. The ends were cut back, 4 bases at V and 0 bases at J, with 7 bases in the middle. This CDR3 reads CASSSRGSGANVLTF. The CDR3 coding sequence is TGTGCCAGCAGTTCCCGGGGCTCTGGGGCCAACGTCCTGACTTTC.

The gene calls are TRBV3-1 (or the pseudogene TRBV3-2) and TRBJ2-1; 8 positions agree with TRBD2. Looked up from germline, CDR1 is LGHDT and CDR2 is YNNKEL (reference sequence). The CDR3 length is 15 residues. With 1 base clipped from V and 7 bases from J, the junction kept 6 bases outside the gene matches. The CDR3 sequence: CASSQAGGARNEQFF. In DNA form, the CDR3 reads TGTGCCAGCAGCCAAGCCGGGGGGGCCCGGAATGAGCAGTTCTTC.

The chain has TRBV5-8 and TRBJ2-2; D is uncertain. Per the germline V gene, CDR1 is SGHTS and CDR2 is YDEGEE. V dropped 2 bases and J dropped 0 bases, with 5 bases sitting between them. This CDR3 has 14 residues. The CDR3 sequence is CASSFQTNTGELFF. CDR3 nucleotide sequence: TGTGCCAGCAGCTTTCAAACGAACACCGGGGAGCTGTTTTTT.

The chain links TRBV10-3 to TRBJ1-5, with D perhaps TRBD1 (5 bases). The CDR3 totals 13 residues. V lost 8 bases and J lost 1, with 9 bases in between. Germline V lookup: CDR1 ENHRY, CDR2 SYGVKD. CDR3 DNA sequence: TGTGCCATCCAGGGATCAAGCAATCAGCCCCAGCATTTT. This translates into CAIQGSSNQPQHF.

V gene TRBV5-1 combines with J gene TRBJ2-5, with D possibly matching TRBD1 (7 bases). This CDR3 region has 14 residues. Germline V gene lookup returns CDR1 SGHRS and CDR2 YFSETQ. V was shortened by 2 bases and J by 5 bases, with 13 bases between the two germline ends. The CDR3 protein is CASSFGQGGETQYF. CDR3 DNA sequence: TGCGCCAGCAGCTTCGGGCAGGGGGGCGAGACCCAGTACTTC.

V gene TRBV28 combines with J gene TRBJ1-2; no clear D. The CDR3 totals 12 residues. From germline, CDR1 is MDHEN and CDR2 SYDVKM. The germline V and J ends were trimmed by 4 bases and 8 bases, with 11 bases remaining between them. The CDR3 protein is CASSWMTRGYTF. Written as DNA, the CDR3 is TGTGCCAGCAGTTGGATGACTAGGGGCTACACCTTC.

This clone was counted between two and nine times. J is TRBJ2-5 and V is TRBV5-1; 10 bases are a match to TRBD2. Trimming took 4 bases from V and 4 from J; bases not matched to a gene: 7. Per germline, CDR1 SGHRS and CDR2 YFSETQ. CDR3 length: 15 residues. This CDR3 is CASSPSGGWGETQYF. DNA of the CDR3: TGCGCCAGCAGCCCTAGCGGGGGTTGGGGAGAGACCCAGTACTTC. Full variable domain (missing parts from reference TRBV5-1 and TRBJ2-5): KAGVTQTPRYLIKTRGQQVTLSCSPISGHRSVSWYQQTPGQGLQFLFEYFSETQRNKGNFPGRFSGRQFSNSRSEMNVSTLELGDSALYLCASSPSGGWGETQYFGPGTRLLVL.

The chain is built from TRBV5-4 and TRBJ1-1; TRBD1 matches 9 bases. After removal of 5 bases from V and 4 bases from J, the junction contained 9 bases not matched to a gene. The germline V gene encodes CDR1 SGHNT and CDR2 YYREEE (reference sequence). The CDR3 runs to 15 residues. The CDR3 DNA sequence: TGTGCCAGCAGGTCCGGGACAGGGAAGGGCACTGAAGCTTTCTTT. Encoded protein: CASRSGTGKGTEAFF. Complete variable domain (other parts from reference TRBV5-4 and TRBJ1-1): ETGVTQSPTHLIKTRGQQVTLRCSSQSGHNTVSWYQQALGQGPQFIFQYYREEENGRGNFPPRFSGLQFPNYSSELNVNALELDDSALYLCASRSGTGKGTEAFFGQGTRLTVV.

The gene calls are TRBV6-5 and TRBJ1-5; D uncertain. Germline assignment: CDR1 MNHEY and CDR2 SVGAGI. Trimming stripped 6 bases from V and 1 base from J, with 10 bases between. This CDR3 contains 14 residues. This chain's CDR3 is CASRPGGSNQPQHF. The CDR3 DNA reads as TGTGCCAGCAGACCCGGCGGGAGCAATCAGCCCCAGCATTTT.

V and J are TRBV4-2 and TRBJ2-2; 9 nucleotides agree with TRBD2. Germline trimming cut 5 bases from V and 4 bases from J; bases unmatched to any gene: 5. The length of the CDR3 is 15 residues. Looked up from germline, CDR1 is LGHNA and CDR2 is YNFKEQ. As DNA, the CDR3 is TGTGCCAGCAGCTTCAGCGGGGGGCGCACCGGGGAGCTGTTTTTT. It translates to CASSFSGGRTGELFF.